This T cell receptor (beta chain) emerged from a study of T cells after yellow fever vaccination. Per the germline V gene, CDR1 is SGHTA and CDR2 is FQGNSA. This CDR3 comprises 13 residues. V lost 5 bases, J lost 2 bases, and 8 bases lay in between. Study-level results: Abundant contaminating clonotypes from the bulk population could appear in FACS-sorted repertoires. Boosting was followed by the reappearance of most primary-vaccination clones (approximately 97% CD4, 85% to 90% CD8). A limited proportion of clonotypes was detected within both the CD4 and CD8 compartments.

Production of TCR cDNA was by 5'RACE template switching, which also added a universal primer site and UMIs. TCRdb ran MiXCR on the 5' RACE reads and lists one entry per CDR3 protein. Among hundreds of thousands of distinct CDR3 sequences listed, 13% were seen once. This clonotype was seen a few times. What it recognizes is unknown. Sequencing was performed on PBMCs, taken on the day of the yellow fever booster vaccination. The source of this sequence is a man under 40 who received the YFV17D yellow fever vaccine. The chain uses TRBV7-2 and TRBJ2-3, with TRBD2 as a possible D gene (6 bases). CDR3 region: CASSEDYTDTQYF. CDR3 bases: TGTGCCAGCAGCGAGGACTACACAGATACGCAGTATTTT.